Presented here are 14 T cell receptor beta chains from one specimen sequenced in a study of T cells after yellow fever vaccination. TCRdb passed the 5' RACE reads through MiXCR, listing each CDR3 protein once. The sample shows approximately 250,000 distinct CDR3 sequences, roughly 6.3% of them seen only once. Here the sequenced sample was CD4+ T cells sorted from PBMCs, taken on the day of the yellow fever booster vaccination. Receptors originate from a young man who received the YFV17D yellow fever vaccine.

The CDR3 sequence: CAWNKGVLPYNEQFF. CDR3 bases: TGTGCCTGGAATAAGGGGGTTCTACCCTACAATGAGCAGTTCTTC. V usage is TRBV30 and J usage is TRBJ2-1; a possible D gene is TRBD1 (6 bases). V lost 4 bases to trimming and J lost 2 bases, with 15 bases between them. Germline-derived CDR1 and CDR2 are GTSNPN and SVGIG (reference sequence). This CDR3 has 15 amino acids.

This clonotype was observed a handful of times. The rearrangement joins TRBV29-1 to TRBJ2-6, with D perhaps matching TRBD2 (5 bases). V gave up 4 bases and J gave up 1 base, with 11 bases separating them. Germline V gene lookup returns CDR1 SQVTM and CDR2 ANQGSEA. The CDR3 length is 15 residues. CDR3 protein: CSVGGPGSGANVLTF. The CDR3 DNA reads TGCAGCGTTGGCGGGCCGGGATCTGGGGCCAACGTCCTGACTTTC.

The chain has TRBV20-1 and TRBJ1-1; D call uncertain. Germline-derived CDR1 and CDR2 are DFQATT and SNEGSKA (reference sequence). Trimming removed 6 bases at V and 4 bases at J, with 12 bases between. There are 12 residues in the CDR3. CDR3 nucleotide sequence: TGCAGTGCGACAATGACGAGCACTGAAGCTTTCTTT. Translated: CSATMTSTEAFF.

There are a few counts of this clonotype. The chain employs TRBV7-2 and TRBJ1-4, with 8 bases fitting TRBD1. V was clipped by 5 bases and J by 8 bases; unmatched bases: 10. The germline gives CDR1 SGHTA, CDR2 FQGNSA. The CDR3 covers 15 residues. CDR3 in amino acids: CASSTQTGAAEKLFF. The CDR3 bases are TGTGCCAGCAGCACCCAGACAGGGGCGGCCGAAAAACTGTTTTTT.

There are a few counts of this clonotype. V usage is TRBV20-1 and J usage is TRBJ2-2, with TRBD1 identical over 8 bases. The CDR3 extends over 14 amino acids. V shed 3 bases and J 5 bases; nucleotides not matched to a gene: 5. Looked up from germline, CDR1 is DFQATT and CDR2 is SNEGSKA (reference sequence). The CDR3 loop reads CSARRDRGTGELFF. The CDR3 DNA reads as TGCAGTGCTAGGAGAGACAGGGGAACCGGGGAGCTGTTTTTT.

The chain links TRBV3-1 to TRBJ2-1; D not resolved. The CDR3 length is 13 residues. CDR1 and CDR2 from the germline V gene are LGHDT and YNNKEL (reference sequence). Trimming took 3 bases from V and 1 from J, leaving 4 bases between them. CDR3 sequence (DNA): TGTGCCAGCAGCCACCGGTCCTACAATGAGCAGTTCTTC. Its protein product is CASSHRSYNEQFF.

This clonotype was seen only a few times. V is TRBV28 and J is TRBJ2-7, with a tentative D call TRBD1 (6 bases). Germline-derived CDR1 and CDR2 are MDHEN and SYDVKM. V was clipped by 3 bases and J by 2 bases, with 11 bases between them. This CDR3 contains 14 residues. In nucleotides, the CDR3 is TGTGCCAGCAGTTTCTCGGACAGAACCTACGAGCAGTACTTC. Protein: CASSFSDRTYEQYF. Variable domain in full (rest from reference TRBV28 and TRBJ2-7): DVKVTQSSRYLVKRTGEKVFLECVQDMDHENMFWYRQDPGLGLRLIYFSYDVKMKEKGDIPEGYSVSREKKERFSLILESASTNQTSMYLCASSFSDRTYEQYFGPGTRLTVT.

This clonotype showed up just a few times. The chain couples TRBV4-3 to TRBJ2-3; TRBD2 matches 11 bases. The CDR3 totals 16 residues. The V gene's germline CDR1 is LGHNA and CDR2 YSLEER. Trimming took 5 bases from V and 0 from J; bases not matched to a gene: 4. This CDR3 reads CASSGLAGGSTDTQYF. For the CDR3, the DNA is TGCGCCAGCAGCGGTCTAGCGGGAGGAAGCACAGATACGCAGTATTTT.

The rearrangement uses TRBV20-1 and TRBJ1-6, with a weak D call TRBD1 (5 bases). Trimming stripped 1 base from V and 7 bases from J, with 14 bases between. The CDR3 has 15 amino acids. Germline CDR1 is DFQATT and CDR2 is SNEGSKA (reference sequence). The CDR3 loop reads CSARGGRRNNSPLHF. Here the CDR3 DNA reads TGCAGTGCTAGAGGGGGACGAAGAAACAATTCACCCCTCCACTTT.

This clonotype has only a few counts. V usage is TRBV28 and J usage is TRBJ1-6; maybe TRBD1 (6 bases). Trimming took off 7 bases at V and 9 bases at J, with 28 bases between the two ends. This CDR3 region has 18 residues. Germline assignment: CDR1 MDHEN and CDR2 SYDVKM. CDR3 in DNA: TGTGCCAGCAAAGGGAGGGCAGGGGAAAGCCCGCGGGGTTCACCCCTCCACTTT. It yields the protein CASKGRAGESPRGSPLHF.

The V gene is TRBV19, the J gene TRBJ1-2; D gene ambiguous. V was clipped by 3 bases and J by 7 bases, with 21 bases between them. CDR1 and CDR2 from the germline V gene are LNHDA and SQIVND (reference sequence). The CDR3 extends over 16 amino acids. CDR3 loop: CASSMKVDLGGAGYTF. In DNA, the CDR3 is TGTGCCAGTAGTATGAAGGTGGATCTGGGAGGCGCTGGCTACACCTTC.

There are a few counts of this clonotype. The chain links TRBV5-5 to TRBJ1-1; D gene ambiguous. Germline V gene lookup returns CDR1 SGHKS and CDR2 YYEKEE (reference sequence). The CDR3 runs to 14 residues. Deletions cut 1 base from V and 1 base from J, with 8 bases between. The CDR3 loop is CASSLTARNTEAFF. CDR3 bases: TGTGCCAGCAGCTTGACTGCGAGGAACACTGAAGCTTTCTTT.

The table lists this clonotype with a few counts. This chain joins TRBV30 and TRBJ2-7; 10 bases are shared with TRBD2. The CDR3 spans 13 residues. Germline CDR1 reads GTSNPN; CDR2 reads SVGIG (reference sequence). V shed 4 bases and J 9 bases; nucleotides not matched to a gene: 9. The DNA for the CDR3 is TGTGCCTGGAAGGGTCCTAGCGGGAGTGCGCAGTACTTC. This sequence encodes CAWKGPSGSAQYF.

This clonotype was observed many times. CDR3 loop: CASSQTSGISSGTQYF. CDR3 nucleotides: TGTGCCAGCAGTCAGACTAGCGGGATAAGCTCTGGTACGCAGTATTTT. V is TRBV27 and J is TRBJ2-3, with 11 bases that match TRBD2. Germline assignment: CDR1 MNHEY and CDR2 SMNVEV (reference sequence). The V segment lost 5 bases and the J segment 8 bases; nucleotides outside the gene matches: 12. This CDR3 is 16 amino acids long.